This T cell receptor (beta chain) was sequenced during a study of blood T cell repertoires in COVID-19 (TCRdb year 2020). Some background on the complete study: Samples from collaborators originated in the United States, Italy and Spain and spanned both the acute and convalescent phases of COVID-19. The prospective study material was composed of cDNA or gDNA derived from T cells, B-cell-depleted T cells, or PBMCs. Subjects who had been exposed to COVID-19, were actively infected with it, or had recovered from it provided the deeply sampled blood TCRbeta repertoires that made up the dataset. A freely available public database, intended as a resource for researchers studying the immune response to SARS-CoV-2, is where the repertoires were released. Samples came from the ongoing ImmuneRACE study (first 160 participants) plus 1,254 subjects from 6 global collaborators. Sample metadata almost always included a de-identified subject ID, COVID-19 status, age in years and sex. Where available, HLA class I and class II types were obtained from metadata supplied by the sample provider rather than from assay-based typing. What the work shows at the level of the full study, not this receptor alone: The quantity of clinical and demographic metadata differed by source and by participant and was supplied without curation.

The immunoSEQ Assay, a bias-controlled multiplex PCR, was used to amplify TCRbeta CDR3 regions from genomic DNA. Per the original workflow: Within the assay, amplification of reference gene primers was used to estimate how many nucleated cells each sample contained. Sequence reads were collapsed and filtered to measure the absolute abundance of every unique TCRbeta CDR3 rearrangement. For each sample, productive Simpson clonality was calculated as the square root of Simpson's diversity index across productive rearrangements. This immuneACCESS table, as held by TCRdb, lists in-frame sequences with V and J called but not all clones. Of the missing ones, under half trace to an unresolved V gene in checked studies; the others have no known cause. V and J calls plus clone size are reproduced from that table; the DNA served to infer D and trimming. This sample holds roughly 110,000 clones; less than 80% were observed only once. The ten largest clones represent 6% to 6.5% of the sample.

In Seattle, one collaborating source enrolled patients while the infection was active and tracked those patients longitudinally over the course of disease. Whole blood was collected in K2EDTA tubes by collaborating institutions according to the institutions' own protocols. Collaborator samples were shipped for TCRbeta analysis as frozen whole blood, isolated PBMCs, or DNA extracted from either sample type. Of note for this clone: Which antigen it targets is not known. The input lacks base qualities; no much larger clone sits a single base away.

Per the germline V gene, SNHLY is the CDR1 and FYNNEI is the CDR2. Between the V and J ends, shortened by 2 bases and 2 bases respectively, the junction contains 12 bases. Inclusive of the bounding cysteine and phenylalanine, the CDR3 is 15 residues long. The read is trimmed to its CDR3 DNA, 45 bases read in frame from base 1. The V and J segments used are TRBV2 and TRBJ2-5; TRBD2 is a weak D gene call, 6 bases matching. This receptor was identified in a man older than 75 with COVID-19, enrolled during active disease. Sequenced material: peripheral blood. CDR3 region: CASSELGLNQETQYF. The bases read TGTGCCAGCAGTGAATTAGGACTAAATCAAGAGACCCAGTACTTC.